This TCR beta chain was captured in a study of blood T cell repertoires in COVID-19 (TCRdb year 2020). A note on the overall study: Samples covering the acute and convalescent phases of COVID-19 were provided by collaborators in the United States, Italy and Spain. The prospective study material was composed of cDNA or gDNA derived from T cells, B-cell-depleted T cells, or PBMCs. The dataset comprised deeply sampled blood TCRbeta repertoires from subjects exposed to, actively infected with, or recovered from COVID-19. The repertoires were released in a freely available public database meant as a resource for research on the immune response to SARS-CoV-2. Samples were obtained from the ongoing ImmuneRACE study (first 160 participants) and from some 1,200 subjects provided by 6 global collaborators. A de-identified subject ID, COVID-19 status, age in years and sex were almost always included in the sample metadata. Where available, HLA class I and class II types were obtained from metadata supplied by the sample provider rather than from assay-based typing. The investigation overall reported the following: The amount of clinical and demographic metadata varied by source and participant and was provided uncurated.

Whole blood was collected in K2EDTA tubes by collaborating institutions according to the institutions' own protocols. Collaborator samples were shipped for TCRbeta analysis as frozen whole blood, isolated PBMCs, or DNA extracted from either sample type. TCRbeta CDR3 regions were amplified from genomic DNA by means of the immunoSEQ Assay, a bias-controlled multiplex PCR. Under the source paper's analysis protocol: Within the assay, amplification of reference gene primers was used to estimate how many nucleated cells each sample contained. To quantify the absolute abundance of each unique TCRbeta CDR3 rearrangement, sequence reads were collapsed and filtered. For each sample, productive Simpson clonality was calculated as the square root of Simpson's diversity index over productive rearrangements. The table comes from immuneACCESS by way of TCRdb, which keeps in-frame sequences with V and J called. Part of the clones is missing from these tables; in studies checked, under half for an unresolved V gene and the rest for unknown reasons. V and J calls and clone size are copied from that table; D and trimming were computed from the DNA. This sample holds 200,000 or so clones; 80% to 90% were observed only once. The biggest ten clones account for about a tenth of the sample.

Points on this clone: There is no known antigen for this receptor. No quality values exist for individual bases; no much larger clone is one base distant.

This receptor was taken from a human donor with active or convalescent COVID-19. The donor label of this sample is uncertain. Specimen: peripheral blood.

The DNA sequence reads TGTGCCAGCAGCCAAATGGGTGGAGGCTACAATGAGCAGTTCTTC. It encodes CASSQMGGGYNEQFF. The V and J genes are TRBV14 and TRBJ2-1, with TRBD2 perhaps the D gene, on 5 matching bases. The CDR3 covers 15 residues, taking in both the cysteine and the phenylalanine. The sequence is cut down to CDR3 DNA, 45 bases in frame from base 1. The germline V gene yields SGHDN for CDR1 and FVKESK for CDR2. V is reduced by 2 bases and J by 3 bases, leaving a spacing of 11 bases between them.